The 9 T cell receptor beta chains below all came from one sample that was sequenced in a study of blood T cell repertoires in COVID-19 (dated by TCRdb to about 2020). Library generation was performed with the immunoSEQ multiplex PCR assay. The table comes from immuneACCESS by way of TCRdb, which keeps in-frame sequences with V and J called. Part of the clones is missing from these tables; in studies checked, under half for an unresolved V gene and the rest for unknown reasons. The sample records over 150,000 clones, around 82% of which are singletons. Roughly 10% of the sample comes from the top ten. Sequences were obtained from peripheral blood. The receptor set was obtained from a woman older than 75 with active or convalescent COVID-19.

The chain carries TRBV5-8 and TRBJ2-3; a possible D gene is TRBD2 (6 bases). Germline V CDR1 and CDR2: SGHTS, YDEGEE. The CDR3 is made up of 15 amino acids. V gave up 1 base and J gave up 6 bases, with 15 bases separating them. CDR3 sequence (DNA): TGTGCCAGCAGCTTGCGGGAGTGGAGTATTGATACGCAGTATTTT. Its protein product is CASSLREWSIDTQYF.

As regards this clone: This sample also contains other DNA sequences that code for the same CDR3. V usage is TRBV2 and J usage is TRBJ2-2, with D possibly being TRBD2 (6 bases). Germline CDR1 SNHLY, CDR2 FYNNEI. Trimming cost V 0 bases and J 4 bases, with 9 bases left between them. The CDR3 is 15 residues long. CDR3 residues: CASSEASGGTGELFF. CDR3 bases: TGTGCCAGCAGTGAAGCCTCCGGGGGCACCGGGGAGCTGTTTTTT.

V usage is TRBV4-1 and J usage is TRBJ2-3, with a tentative D call TRBD1 (5 bases). Looked up from germline, CDR1 is MGHRA and CDR2 is YSYEKL. The ends were cut back, 1 base at V and 0 bases at J, with 11 bases in the middle. The CDR3 contains 16 residues. CDR3 in amino acids: CASSQVWGSSTDTQYF. The CDR3 DNA follows: TGCGCCAGCAGCCAAGTTTGGGGCAGTAGCACAGATACGCAGTATTTT.

The V and J genes are TRBV6-5 and TRBJ2-7; D possibly corresponds to TRBD1 (6 bases). Germline loops: CDR1 MNHEY, CDR2 SVGAGI. Trimming removed 2 bases from V and 3 bases from J, with 8 bases in between. The CDR3 consists of 13 residues. This chain's CDR3 is CASSYDRIYEQYF. The DNA for the CDR3 is TGTGCCAGCAGTTACGACAGGATCTACGAGCAGTACTTC.

This clone was counted at least ten times. The V call is TRBV27, the J call TRBJ1-6; unclear D gene. With 3 bases removed from V and 13 bases from J, the gap between germline ends came to 13 bases. There are 13 residues in the CDR3. CDR1 and CDR2 from the germline V gene are MNHEY and SMNVEV (reference sequence). CDR3 loop: CASSFSPPAPLHF. Here the CDR3 DNA reads TGTGCCAGCAGTTTTTCCCCTCCAGCGCCCCTCCACTTT.

The chain employs TRBV4-2 and TRBJ2-1, with 14 bases lining up with TRBD2. The CDR3 spans 17 residues. V dropped 4 bases and J dropped 0; count of bases not matched to a gene: 2. Per germline, CDR1 LGHNA and CDR2 YNFKEQ. The CDR3 protein is CASSLGTSGSSYNEQFF. CDR3 sequence (DNA): TGTGCCAGCAGCCTCGGGACTAGCGGGAGCTCCTACAATGAGCAGTTCTTC.

The chain joins TRBV10-3 to TRBJ1-2; D is ambiguous. The V and J ends lost 4 bases and 3 bases respectively, with 6 bases between them. The length of the CDR3 is 12 residues. CDR1 is ENHRY, CDR2 SYGVKD, per germline. The CDR3 sequence: CAISGADYGYTF. The CDR3 bases are TGTGCCATCAGTGGGGCAGACTATGGCTACACCTTC.

This clone came up a few times. The identical CDR3 is also encoded by other nucleotide sequences in the sample. The V and J genes are TRBV5-1 and TRBJ1-1; 9 nucleotides line up with TRBD1. CDR3 length equals 13 residues. The germline CDR1 and CDR2 sequences are SGHRS and YFSETQ. The trim removed 4 bases at V and 5 bases at J, leaving 3 bases unmatched. CDR3 in DNA: TGCGCCAGCAGCCCCGGACAGGGGACTGAAGCTTTCTTT. Protein product: CASSPGQGTEAFF.

The chain recombines TRBV6-5 with TRBJ1-6; weak D call: TRBD1 (6 bases). With 6 bases removed from V and 7 bases from J, the gap between germline ends came to 13 bases. Looked up from germline, CDR1 is MNHEY and CDR2 is SVGAGI. The CDR3 runs 14 residues. CDR3 sequence: CASSGRTENSPLHF. The CDR3 nucleotides are TGTGCCAGCAGCGGGCGGACAGAGAATTCACCCCTCCACTTT.